The present entry profiles one TCR beta chain with its context. One Seattle source followed patients from active infection through their disease course. Germline assignment: CDR1 MGHRA and CDR2 YSYEKL. This CDR3 contains 16 residues. The V gene lost 0 bases and the J gene lost 1 base, with 9 bases spanning the gap. Authors' methods: Cell counts per sample came from amplifying reference gene primers. Profiling relied on immunoSEQ multiplex PCR, and the TCRdb table lists in-frame clones only, not all of them. V and J calls and clone size are given by that table; D and trimming were obtained from the DNA. The table has some 180,000 clones, roughly 76% seen once; the top ten hold about 12%. The data stem from a study of blood T cell repertoires in COVID-19. Across the whole study: Specimens from acute and convalescent COVID-19 originated in the United States, Italy and Spain. Nucleic acid was either cDNA or gDNA, and it came from T cells, B-cell-depleted T cells, or PBMCs.

This sequence was found in an elderly woman with COVID-19, enrolled during active disease. The chain links TRBV4-1 to TRBJ1-4; D may be TRBD1 (6 bases). Sequencing was done on a sample of peripheral blood. Here the CDR3 DNA reads TGCGCCAGCAGCCAAGATCGGACAGTAACTAATGAAAAACTGTTTTTT. Its translation: CASSQDRTVTNEKLFF.